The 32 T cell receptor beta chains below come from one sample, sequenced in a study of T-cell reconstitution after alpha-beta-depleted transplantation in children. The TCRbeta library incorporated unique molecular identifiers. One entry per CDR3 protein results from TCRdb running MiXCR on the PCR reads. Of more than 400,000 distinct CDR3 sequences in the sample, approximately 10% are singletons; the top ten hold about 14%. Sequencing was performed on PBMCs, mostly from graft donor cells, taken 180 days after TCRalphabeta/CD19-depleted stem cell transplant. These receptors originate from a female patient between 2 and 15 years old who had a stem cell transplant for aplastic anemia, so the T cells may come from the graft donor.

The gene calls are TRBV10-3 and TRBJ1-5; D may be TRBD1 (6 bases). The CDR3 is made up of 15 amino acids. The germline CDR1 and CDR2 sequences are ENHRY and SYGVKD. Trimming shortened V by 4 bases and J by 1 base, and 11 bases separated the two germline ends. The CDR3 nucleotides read TGTGCCATCAGTGCCACAGGGCCCAGCAATCAGCCCCAGCATTTT. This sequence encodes CAISATGPSNQPQHF.

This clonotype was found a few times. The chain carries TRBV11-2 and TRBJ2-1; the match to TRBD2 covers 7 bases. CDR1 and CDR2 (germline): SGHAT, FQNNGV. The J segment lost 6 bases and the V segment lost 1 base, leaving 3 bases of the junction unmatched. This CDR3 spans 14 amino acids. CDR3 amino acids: CASSLVGGFNEQFF. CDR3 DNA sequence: TGTGCCAGCAGCTTAGTGGGAGGGTTCAATGAGCAGTTCTTC.

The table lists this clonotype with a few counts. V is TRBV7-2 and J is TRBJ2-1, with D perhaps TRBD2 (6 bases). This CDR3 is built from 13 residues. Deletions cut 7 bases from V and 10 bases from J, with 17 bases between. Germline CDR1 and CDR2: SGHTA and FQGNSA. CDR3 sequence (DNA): TGTGCCAGCAATTGGCCGCCGGGGGAAGAGCAGTTCTTC. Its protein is CASNWPPGEEQFF.

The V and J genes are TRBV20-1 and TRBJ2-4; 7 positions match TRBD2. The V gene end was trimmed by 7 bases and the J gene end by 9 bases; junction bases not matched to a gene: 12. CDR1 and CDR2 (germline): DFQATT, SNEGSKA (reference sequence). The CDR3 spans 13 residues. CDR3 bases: TGCAGTGTCCCAACTAGCGCCGGAGGCATTCAGTACTTC. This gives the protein CSVPTSAGGIQYF.

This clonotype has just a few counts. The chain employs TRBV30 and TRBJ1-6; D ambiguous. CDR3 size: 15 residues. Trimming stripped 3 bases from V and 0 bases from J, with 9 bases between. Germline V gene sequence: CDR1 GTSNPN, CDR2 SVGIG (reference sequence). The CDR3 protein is CAWRGTNSYNSPLHF. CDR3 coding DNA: TGTGCCTGGAGGGGCACAAACTCCTATAATTCACCCCTCCACTTT.

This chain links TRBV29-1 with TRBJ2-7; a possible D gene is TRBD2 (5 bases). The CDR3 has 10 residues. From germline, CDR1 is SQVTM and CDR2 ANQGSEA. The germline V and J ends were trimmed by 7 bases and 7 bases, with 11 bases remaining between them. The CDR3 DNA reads TGCAGCGGGATTGAGGGTGAGCAGTACTTC. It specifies CSGIEGEQYF.

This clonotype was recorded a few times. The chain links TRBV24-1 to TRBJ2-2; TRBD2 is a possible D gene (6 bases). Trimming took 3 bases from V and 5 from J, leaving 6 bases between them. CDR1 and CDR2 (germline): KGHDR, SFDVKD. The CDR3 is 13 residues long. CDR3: CATSDGGTGELFF. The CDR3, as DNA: TGTGCCACCAGTGATGGAGGGACCGGGGAGCTGTTTTTT.

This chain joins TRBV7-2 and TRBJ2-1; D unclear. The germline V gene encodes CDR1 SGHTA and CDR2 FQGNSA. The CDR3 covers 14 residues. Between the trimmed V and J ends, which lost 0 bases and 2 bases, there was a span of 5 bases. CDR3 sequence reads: CASSLAVTYNEQFF. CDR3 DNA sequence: TGTGCCAGCAGCTTAGCGGTTACCTACAATGAGCAGTTCTTC. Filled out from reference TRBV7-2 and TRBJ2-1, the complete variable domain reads GAGVSQSPSNKVTEKGKDVELRCDPISGHTALYWYRQSLGQGLEFLIYFQGNSAPDKSGLPSDRFSAERTGGSVSTLTIQRTQQEDSAVYLCASSLAVTYNEQFFGPGTRLTVL.

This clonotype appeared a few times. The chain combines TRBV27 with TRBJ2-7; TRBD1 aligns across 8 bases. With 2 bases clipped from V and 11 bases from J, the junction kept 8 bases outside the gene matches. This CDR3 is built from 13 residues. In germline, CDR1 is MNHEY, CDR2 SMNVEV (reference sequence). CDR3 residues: CASSLTTQGAKYF. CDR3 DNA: TGTGCCAGCAGTTTAACAACCCAGGGGGCTAAGTACTTC.

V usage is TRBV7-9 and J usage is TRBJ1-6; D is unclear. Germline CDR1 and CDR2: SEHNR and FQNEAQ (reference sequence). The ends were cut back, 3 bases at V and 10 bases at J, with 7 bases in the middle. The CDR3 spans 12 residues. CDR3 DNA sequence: TGTGCCAGCAGCTTTCCGGGCTCACCCCTCCACTTT. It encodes CASSFPGSPLHF.

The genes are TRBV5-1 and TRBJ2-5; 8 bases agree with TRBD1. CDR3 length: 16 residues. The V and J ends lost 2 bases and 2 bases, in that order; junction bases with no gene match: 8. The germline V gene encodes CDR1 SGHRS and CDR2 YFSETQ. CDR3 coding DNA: TGCGCCAGCAGCTTCGATGGGCACAGGGGGCAAGAGACCCAGTACTTC. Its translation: CASSFDGHRGQETQYF.

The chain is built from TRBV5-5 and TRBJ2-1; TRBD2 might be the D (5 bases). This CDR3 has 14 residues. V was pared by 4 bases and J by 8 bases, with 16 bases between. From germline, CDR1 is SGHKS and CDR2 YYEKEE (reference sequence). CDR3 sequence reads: CASSTTGNGYEQFF. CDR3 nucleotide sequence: TGTGCCAGCAGCACGACCGGGAACGGGTATGAGCAGTTCTTC.

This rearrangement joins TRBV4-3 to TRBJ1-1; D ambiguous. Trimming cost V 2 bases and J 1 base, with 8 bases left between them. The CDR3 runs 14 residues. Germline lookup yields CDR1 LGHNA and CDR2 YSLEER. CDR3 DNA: TGCGCCAGCAGCCAATTCGTAACGAACACTGAAGCTTTCTTT. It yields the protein CASSQFVTNTEAFF.

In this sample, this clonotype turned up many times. In DNA, the CDR3 is TGTGCCAGCAGTTTATACCAGGGGGGCAACATTCAGTACTTC. Translation gives CASSLYQGGNIQYF. V usage is TRBV12-3 or TRBV12-4 and J usage is TRBJ2-4; D perhaps matches TRBD1 (7 bases). Trimming removed 2 bases at V and 7 bases at J, with 12 bases between. This CDR3 has 14 amino acids.

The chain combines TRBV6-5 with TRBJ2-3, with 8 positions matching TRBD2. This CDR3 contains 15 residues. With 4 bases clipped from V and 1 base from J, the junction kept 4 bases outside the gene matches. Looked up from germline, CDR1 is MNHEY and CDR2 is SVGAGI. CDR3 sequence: CASSLAGFGTDTQYF. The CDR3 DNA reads TGTGCCAGCAGTTTAGCGGGATTCGGCACAGATACGCAGTATTTT.

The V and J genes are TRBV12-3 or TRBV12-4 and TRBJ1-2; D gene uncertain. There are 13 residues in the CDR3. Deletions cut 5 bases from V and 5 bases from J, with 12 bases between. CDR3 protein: CASSQRDVYGYTF. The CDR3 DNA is TGTGCCAGCAGTCAGAGGGATGTTTATGGCTACACCTTC.

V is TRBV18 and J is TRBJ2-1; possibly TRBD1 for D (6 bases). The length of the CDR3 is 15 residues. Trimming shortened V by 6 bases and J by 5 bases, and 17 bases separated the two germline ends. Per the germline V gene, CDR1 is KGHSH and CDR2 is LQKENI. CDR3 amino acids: CASSQQGPTNNEQFF. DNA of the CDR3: TGTGCCAGCTCGCAACAGGGCCCCACGAACAATGAGCAGTTCTTC.

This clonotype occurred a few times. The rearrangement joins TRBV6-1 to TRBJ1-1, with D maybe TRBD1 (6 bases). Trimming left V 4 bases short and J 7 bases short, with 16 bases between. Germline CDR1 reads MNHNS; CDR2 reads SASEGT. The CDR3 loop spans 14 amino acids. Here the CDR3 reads CASSALQGRNEAFF. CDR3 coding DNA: TGTGCCAGCAGTGCGTTACAGGGAAGGAATGAAGCTTTCTTT.

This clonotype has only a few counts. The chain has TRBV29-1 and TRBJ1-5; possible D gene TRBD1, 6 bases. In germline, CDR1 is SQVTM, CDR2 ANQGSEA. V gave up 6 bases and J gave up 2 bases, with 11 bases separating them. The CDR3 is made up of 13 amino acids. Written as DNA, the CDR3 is TGCAGCGTGTCGGGACACCGCAATCAGCCCCAGCATTTT. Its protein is CSVSGHRNQPQHF. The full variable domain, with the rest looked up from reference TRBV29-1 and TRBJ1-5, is SAVISQKPSRDICQRGTSLTIQCQVDSQVTMMFWYRQQPGQSLTLIATANQGSEATYESGFVIDKFPISRPNLTFSTLTVSNMSPEDSSIYLCSVSGHRNQPQHFGDGTRLSIL.

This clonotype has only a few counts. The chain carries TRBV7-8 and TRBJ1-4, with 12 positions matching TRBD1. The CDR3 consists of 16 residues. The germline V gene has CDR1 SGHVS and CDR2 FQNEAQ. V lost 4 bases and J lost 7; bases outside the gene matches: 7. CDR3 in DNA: TGTGCCAGCAGCTCCCGGGACAGGGGGCAAGGTGAAAAACTGTTTTTT. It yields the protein CASSSRDRGQGEKLFF. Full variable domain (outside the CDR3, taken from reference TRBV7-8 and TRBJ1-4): GAGVSQSPRYKVAKRGQDVALRCDPISGHVSLFWYQQALGQGPEFLTYFQNEAQLDKSGLPSDRFFAERPEGSVSTLKIQRTQQEDSAVYLCASSSRDRGQGEKLFFGSGTQLSVL.

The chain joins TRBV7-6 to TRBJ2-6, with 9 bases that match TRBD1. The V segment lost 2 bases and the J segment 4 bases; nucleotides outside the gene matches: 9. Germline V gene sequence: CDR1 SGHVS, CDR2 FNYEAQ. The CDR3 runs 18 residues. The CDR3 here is CASSLCGTGPAGANVLTF. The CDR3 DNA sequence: TGTGCCAGCAGCTTATGCGGGACAGGGCCCGCCGGGGCCAACGTCCTGACTTTC.

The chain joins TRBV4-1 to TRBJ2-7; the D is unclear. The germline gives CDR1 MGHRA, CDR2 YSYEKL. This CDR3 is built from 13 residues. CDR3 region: CTSSQVPGQEQYV. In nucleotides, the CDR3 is TGCACCAGCAGCCAAGTTCCCGGCCAAGAGCAGTACGTC.

The DNA of the CDR3 is TGTGCCAGCAGTTTGACCGGAGATGACACTGAAGCTTTCTTT. Encoded protein: CASSLTGDDTEAFF. The chain carries TRBV12-3 or TRBV12-4 and TRBJ1-1; D unresolved. The length of the CDR3 is 14 residues. Trimming took 3 bases from V and 3 from J, leaving 11 bases between them.

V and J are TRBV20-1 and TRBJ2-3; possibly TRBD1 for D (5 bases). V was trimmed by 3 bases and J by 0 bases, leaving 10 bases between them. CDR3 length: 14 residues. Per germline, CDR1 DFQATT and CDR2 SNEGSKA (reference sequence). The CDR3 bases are TGCAGTGCTAGTAGGGGAACTAGCACAGATACGCAGTATTTT. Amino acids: CSASRGTSTDTQYF.

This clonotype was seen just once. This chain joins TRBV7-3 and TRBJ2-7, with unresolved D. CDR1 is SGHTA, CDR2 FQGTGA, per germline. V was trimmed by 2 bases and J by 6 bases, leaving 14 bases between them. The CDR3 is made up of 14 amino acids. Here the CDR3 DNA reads TGTGCCAGCAGCTTAGGAGCCATCTCCGGCGAGCAGTACTTC. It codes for CASSLGAISGEQYF.

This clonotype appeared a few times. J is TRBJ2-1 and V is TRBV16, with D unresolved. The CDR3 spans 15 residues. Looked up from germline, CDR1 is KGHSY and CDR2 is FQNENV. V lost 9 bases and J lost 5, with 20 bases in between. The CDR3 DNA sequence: TGTGCCAGTTGGCCGTCCCCGCGATTTAACAATGAGCAGTTCTTC. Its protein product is CASWPSPRFNNEQFF.

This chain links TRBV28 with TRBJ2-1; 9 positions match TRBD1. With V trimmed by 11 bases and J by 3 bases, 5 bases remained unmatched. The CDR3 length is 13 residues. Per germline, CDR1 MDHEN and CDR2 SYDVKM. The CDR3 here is CAHGQGNYNEQFF. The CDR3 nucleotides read TGTGCCCACGGACAGGGGAACTACAATGAGCAGTTCTTC. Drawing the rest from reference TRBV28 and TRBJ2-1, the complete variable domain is DVKVTQSSRYLVKRTGEKVFLECVQDMDHENMFWYRQDPGLGLRLIYFSYDVKMKEKGDIPEGYSVSREKKERFSLILESASTNQTSMYLCAHGQGNYNEQFFGPGTRLTVL.

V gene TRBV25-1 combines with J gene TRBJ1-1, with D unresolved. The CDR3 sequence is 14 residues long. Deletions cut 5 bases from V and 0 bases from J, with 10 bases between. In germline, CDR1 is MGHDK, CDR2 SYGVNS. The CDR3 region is CASSYGIMNTEAFF. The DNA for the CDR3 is TGTGCCAGCAGTTACGGGATCATGAACACTGAAGCTTTCTTT.

The chain's CDR3 is CASSQDRLGQPQHF. In nucleotides, the CDR3 is TGCGCCAGCAGCCAAGATCGGTTGGGGCAGCCCCAGCATTTT. This chain uses TRBV4-1 with TRBJ1-5; D remains unclear. Germline CDR1 MGHRA, CDR2 YSYEKL. This CDR3 has 14 residues. Trimming took off 0 bases at V and 7 bases at J, with 10 bases between the two ends.

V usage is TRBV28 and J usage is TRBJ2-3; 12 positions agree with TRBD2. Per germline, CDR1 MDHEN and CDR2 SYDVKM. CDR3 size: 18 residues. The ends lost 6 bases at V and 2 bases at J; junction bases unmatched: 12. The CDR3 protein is CASSLRMTSGRYTDTQYF. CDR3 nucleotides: TGTGCCAGCAGCCTACGCATGACTAGCGGGAGATACACAGATACGCAGTATTTT.

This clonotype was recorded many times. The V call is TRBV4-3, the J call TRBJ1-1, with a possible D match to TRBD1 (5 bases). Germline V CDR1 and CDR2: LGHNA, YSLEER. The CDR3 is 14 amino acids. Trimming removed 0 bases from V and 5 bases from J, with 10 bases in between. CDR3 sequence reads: CASSQDRGTTEAFF. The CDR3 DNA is TGCGCCAGCAGCCAAGACCGGGGCACGACTGAAGCTTTCTTT.

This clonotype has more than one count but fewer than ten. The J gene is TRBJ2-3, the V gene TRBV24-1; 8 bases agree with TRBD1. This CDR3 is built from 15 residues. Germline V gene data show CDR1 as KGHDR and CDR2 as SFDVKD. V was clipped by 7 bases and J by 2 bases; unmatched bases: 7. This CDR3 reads CATSPGQGFTDTQYF. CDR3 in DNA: TGTGCCACCAGCCCTGGACAGGGTTTCACAGATACGCAGTATTTT.